Shown below are 2 T cell receptor beta chains from a single sample sequenced in a study of cytomegalovirus exposure and HLA in healthy donors. Use of 60 Vbeta and 13 Jbeta primers characterized the PCR. The data were produced by immunoSEQ multiplex PCR, yet TCRdb's version contains in-frame clones alone and is incomplete. The repertoire holds approximately 160,000 clones, with 77% as singletons. Material for sequencing was PBMCs. The receptors originated from a woman aged 25 to 39 in good health and CMV-seronegative.

This clone has just a few counts. The chain uses TRBV29-1 and TRBJ2-2, with TRBD2 identical over 15 bases. Germline CDR1 and CDR2: SQVTM and ANQGSEA. The CDR3 sequence is 17 residues long. V was pared by 5 bases and J by 5 bases, with 9 bases of the junction left unmatched. This CDR3 is CSVRTSGRASLTGELFF. In DNA form, the CDR3 reads TGCAGCGTTAGGACTAGCGGGAGGGCCTCGTTAACCGGGGAGCTGTTTTTT.

This clone has only a few counts. The rearrangement joins TRBV19 to TRBJ1-3, with TRBD1 identical over 8 bases. Per germline, CDR1 LNHDA and CDR2 SQIVND (reference sequence). CDR3 length equals 17 residues. The junction had 10 bases not matched to a gene; V was cut back by 5 bases and J by 1 base. CDR3 sequence: CASSLTGQGGSGNTIYF. The CDR3 DNA is TGTGCCAGTAGTCTGACCGGACAGGGCGGGTCTGGAAACACCATATATTTT.